This T cell receptor (beta chain) was documented in a study of blood T cell repertoires in COVID-19. As for the study in general: Sites in the United States, Italy and Spain provided acute and convalescent COVID-19 samples. T cells, B-cell-depleted T cells, or PBMCs supplied cDNA or gDNA.

CDR1 is MGHDK and CDR2 is SYGVNS in the germline V gene. The CDR3 loop spans 14 amino acids. Deletions cut 0 bases from V and 7 bases from J, with 10 bases between. As handled by the study authors: Amplification from reference gene primers served as the basis for estimated nucleated cell counts. Assay used: immunoSEQ multiplex PCR; TCRdb lists only in-frame clones, some missing. V and J calls and clone size are as listed in that table; D and trimming were resolved from the DNA. Counted here are a few hundred thousand clones, more than 75% occurring once; the ten biggest clones make up 3.5% to 4.5%. Grouping used clinical history reported by participants in a survey and questionnaire.

The sequenced sample consisted of PBMCs or T cells enriched from blood (not recorded which). The rearrangement links TRBV25-1 to TRBJ2-1; D unclear. This clonotype was obtained from a young man with acute COVID-19. This CDR3 is CASSEYWSNNEQFF. The CDR3 nucleotides read TGTGCCAGCAGTGAATATTGGAGTAATAATGAGCAGTTCTTC.